This T cell receptor (beta chain) derives from a study of identifying expanded T cells in peripheral blood. Points from the study as a whole: Across healthy donors, higher total template counts meant significantly greater roughly two-week count variance. Approximately 1.2 clones differed between technical replicates, versus about 15 and 19 over time.

The CDR3 runs 15 residues. CDR1 is SGHNT, CDR2 YYREEE, per germline (reference sequence). For this clone: Antigen unknown.

No infections or other immune events were documented during collection. TCRdb's copy holds only in-frame clones and misses some; the assay was immunoSEQ multiplex PCR. The data hold approximately 94,000 clones, with about 90% observed a single time. Sequencing was carried out using blood. The chain employs TRBV5-4 and TRBJ1-6, with 9 bases identical to TRBD1. This clonotype was sampled from a person aged 18 to 75 in good health. Written as DNA, the CDR3 is TGTGCTAGTGAGGGACAGGGCCCTTTTTTGGGGCCCCTCCACTTT. It encodes CASEGQGPFLGPLHF.